A selection of T cell receptor beta chains follows, all from one sample in a study of identical twins. Each CDR3 protein is one row after TCRdb ran MiXCR on the 5' RACE reads. The sample lists some 590,000 distinct CDR3 sequences; more than 9% were seen once. These data were also reused for a study on yellow fever vaccine responses in identical twins.

Sequencing was done on a sample of PBMCs. All receptors come from a woman between 18 and 29 years old in good health. CDR3s include the opening cysteine and the closing phenylalanine or tryptophan. The D gene is left open where the match is weak. Only part of the rows carry a size: once, few, many, or a class if the clone is expanded.

clone size	V gene	D gene	J gene	CDR3 DNA	CDR3 protein
many	TRBV11-2	.	TRBJ2-1	TGTGCCAGCAGCTTAGTTTTAATGGGGTATGAGCAGTTCTTC	CASSLVLMGYEQFF
.	TRBV19	.	TRBJ2-7	TGTGCCAGTAGTATAGAGTGGCAAGGCGAGCAGTACTTC	CASSIEWQGEQYF
few	TRBV4-3	TRBD1	TRBJ2-5	TGCGCCAGCAGCCAAGCCGACAGGGGGGAAGAGACCCAGTACTTC	CASSQADRGEETQYF
many	TRBV12-3/TRBV12-4	.	TRBJ2-5	TGTGCCAGCAGTGACCCCCGACAGGCTCAAGAGACCCAGTACTTC	CASSDPRQAQETQYF
many	TRBV6-1	.	TRBJ1-1	TGTGCCAGCAGGGCCGTAGCTCGCACTGAAGCTTTCTTT	CASRAVARTEAFF
few	TRBV2	.	TRBJ2-3	TGTGCCAGCAGTGAATTTCGGAGCACAGATACGCAGTATTTT	CASSEFRSTDTQYF
many	TRBV24-1	TRBD2	TRBJ2-2	TGTGCCACCAGTGATTTGCGCATCGTGGGCGGGAGCGGCACCGGGGAGCTGTTTTTT	CATSDLRIVGGSGTGELFF
few	TRBV4-1	.	TRBJ2-3	TGCGCCAGCAGCCTCCCGGGGCTCACAGATACGCAGTATTTT	CASSLPGLTDTQYF
few	TRBV24-1	TRBD2	TRBJ2-1	TGTGCCACCAGTGATTACCTTAGCGGGGCCTACAATGAGCAGTTCTTC	CATSDYLSGAYNEQFF
few	TRBV11-3	TRBD2	TRBJ2-1	TGTGCCAGCAGCTCTAGACTAGCGGGTAGAGACAATGAGCAGTTCTTC	CASSSRLAGRDNEQFF
.	TRBV20-1	.	TRBJ1-6	TGCAGTGCTTGGGGAGTTAACAATTCACCCCTCCACTTT	CSAWGVNNSPLHF
many	TRBV27	TRBD2	TRBJ2-1	TGTGCCAGCAGTCTCCTACTAGCGGGGGGGCTGGGTGAGCAGTTCTTC	CASSLLLAGGLGEQFF
many	TRBV9	TRBD2	TRBJ2-4	TGTGCCAGCAGCGTAGCTGGGACTAGCGGATCCTTAGCCAAAAACATTCAGTACTTC	CASSVAGTSGSLAKNIQYF
many	TRBV29-1	.	TRBJ2-1	TGCAGCGTGACTACAGGGCTGTCCTACAATGAGCAGTTCTTC	CSVTTGLSYNEQFF
many	TRBV5-1	.	TRBJ2-3	TGCGCCAGCAGCTTAAGGGCCAGGGGATTTAGCACAGATACGCAGTATTTT	CASSLRARGFSTDTQYF
.	TRBV10-2	.	TRBJ2-2	TGCGCCAGCAGTGAGCGCTCCGGGGAGCTGTTTTTT	CASSERSGELFF
few	TRBV4-3	.	TRBJ2-7	TGCGCCAGCAGCCGGACGGACGGTAACTCCTACGAGCAGTACTTC	CASSRTDGNSYEQYF
few	TRBV10-3	TRBD2	TRBJ2-7	TGTGCCATCAGTGAGGGGGGGGTCGAGCAGTACTTC	CAISEGGVEQYF
few	TRBV30	.	TRBJ2-1	TGTGCCTGGAGCGGGACAAACTCCTACAATGAGCAGTTCTTC	CAWSGTNSYNEQFF
many	TRBV20-1	.	TRBJ2-5	TGCAGTGCTAGGGTTACGGGGTCCCAAGAGACCCAGTACTTC	CSARVTGSQETQYF
.	TRBV11-2	TRBD2	TRBJ2-1	TGTGCCAGCAGCTCCATTAGCGGGAGGGCCAGGGATGAGCAGTTCTTC	CASSSISGRARDEQFF
many	TRBV29-1	.	TRBJ2-1	TGCAGCGTCATCAGGGGTGAGCAGTTCTTC	CSVIRGEQFF
many	TRBV20-1	.	TRBJ1-5	TGCAGTGCTAGAGATCAGGAACAGGTGATTCTAGCCCAGCATTTT	CSARDQEQVILAQHF
few	TRBV20-1	TRBD2	TRBJ2-1	TGCAGTGCTAGAGATCGGGTCGGGAGGGAATCCTACAATGAGCAGTTCTTC	CSARDRVGRESYNEQFF
.	TRBV6-1	TRBD2	TRBJ2-1	TGTGCCAGCAGTAATATTGGGGGCGGGGGGGCCAGAGAGCAGTTCTTC	CASSNIGGGGAREQFF
few	TRBV2	TRBD2	TRBJ2-7	TGTGCCAGCAGTGAACGGCTAGCGGGAGTGGCCGAGCAGTACTTC	CASSERLAGVAEQYF
.	TRBV7-9	TRBD2	TRBJ2-3	TGTGCCAGCGATCTGGCCGCTAGCGGGAGAAGGTCAGATACGCAGTATTTT	CASDLAASGRRSDTQYF
few	TRBV5-1	.	TRBJ2-5	TGCGCCAGCAGCTTGGGATTTGGGGGAAATGCGTACCAAGAGACCCAGTACTTC	CASSLGFGGNAYQETQYF
few	TRBV5-6	.	TRBJ2-7	TGTGCCAGCAGCTGGGGGACATGGAGTTACGAGCAGTACTTC	CASSWGTWSYEQYF
.	TRBV20-1	TRBD2	TRBJ2-7	TGCAGTGCGGGGACTAGCGGGGGTCCCTACGAGCAGTACTTC	CSAGTSGGPYEQYF
many	TRBV29-1	.	TRBJ2-1	TGCAGCGTGGGAAGGGGCAATGAGCAGTTCTTC	CSVGRGNEQFF
.	TRBV20-1	TRBD1	TRBJ1-1	TGCAGTGCTAGAATCTCCGGCTCCACAGGGGTAGCTTTCTTT	CSARISGSTGVAFF
few	TRBV5-1	TRBD2	TRBJ2-3	TGCGCCAGCAGCTTGTCCAGCGGGGGCTACAGTAGCACAGATACGCAGTATTTT	CASSLSSGGYSSTDTQYF
.	TRBV5-6	.	TRBJ2-2	TGTGCCAGCAGCCCGGGGCCCGGGACCGGGGAGCTGCTTTTT	CASSPGPGTGELLF
many	TRBV7-2	.	TRBJ1-3	TGTGCCAGCGTTACTGGCGGAAACACCATATATTTT	CASVTGGNTIYF
few	TRBV12-3/TRBV12-4	.	TRBJ2-7	TGTGCCAGCAGCGCCTGGGACACCCACGAGCAGTACTTC	CASSAWDTHEQYF
few	TRBV6-5	.	TRBJ2-5	TGTGCCAGCAGTGGTACGGGATTAATCCAAGAGACCCAGTACTTC	CASSGTGLIQETQYF
few	TRBV7-2	TRBD2	TRBJ2-7	TGTGCCAGCAGCATGGGACTATCGCCCTACGAGCAGTACTTC	CASSMGLSPYEQYF
few	TRBV20-1	.	TRBJ2-7	TGCAGTGCTTTCAGACCCGGGACTGGAAGTTACGAGCAGTACTTC	CSAFRPGTGSYEQYF
many	TRBV29-1	TRBD2	TRBJ2-1	TGCAGCGTGGGGGACGGGACTAGCGGGCTGTTCTCCTACAATGAGCAGTTCTTC	CSVGDGTSGLFSYNEQFF
many	TRBV27	.	TRBJ2-7	TGTGCCAGCAGTTCCCTCATGGCAGCTACCTACGAGCAGTACTTC	CASSSLMAATYEQYF
many	TRBV12-3/TRBV12-4	.	TRBJ1-5	TGTGCCAGCAACACAGGAAATCAGCCCCAGCATTTT	CASNTGNQPQHF
many	TRBV29-1	.	TRBJ2-5	TGCAGCGGGACGGCTGGAGAGACCCAGTACTTC	CSGTAGETQYF
many	TRBV9	.	TRBJ2-1	TGTGCCAGCAGCCTAAAATGGCTACCCCCTTACAATGAGCAGTTCTTC	CASSLKWLPPYNEQFF
many	TRBV11-2	.	TRBJ2-3	TGTGCCAGCACCCTGACTAGCACAGATACGCAGTATTTT	CASTLTSTDTQYF
few	TRBV3-1	TRBD1	TRBJ1-4	TGTGCCAGCAGCCAATATTCCGGGACAGGGACGGAAAAACTGTTTTTT	CASSQYSGTGTEKLFF
few	TRBV6-1	TRBD2	TRBJ2-6	TGTGCCAGCAGTCCCGGGGAGGGAGCGATGGGGTCTGGGGCCAACGTCCTGACTTTC	CASSPGEGAMGSGANVLTF
few	TRBV6-5	.	TRBJ2-7	TGTGCCAGCAGTTACCTCACAGGCTACGAGCAGTACTTC	CASSYLTGYEQYF
many	TRBV15	.	TRBJ2-5	TGTGCCACCAGCAGAGCCCGTGGTCTATCAGAGACCCAGTACTTC	CATSRARGLSETQYF
many	TRBV3-1	TRBD2	TRBJ2-1	TGTGCCAGCAGCCAGGGACTAGCGGGAGATGAGCAGTTCTTC	CASSQGLAGDEQFF
.	TRBV5-1	.	TRBJ1-4	TGCGCCAGCAGCTTGGGGATGAATGAAAAACTGTTTTTT	CASSLGMNEKLFF
many	TRBV7-3	TRBD1	TRBJ1-1	TGTGCCAGCAGCAAAGGACAGGGGAACACTGAAGCTTTCTTT	CASSKGQGNTEAFF
.	TRBV10-3	.	TRBJ1-1	TGTGCCATCAGTGAGTCGATTAGGTTGGGACCGAACACTGAAGCTTTCTTT	CAISESIRLGPNTEAFF
.	TRBV5-1	.	TRBJ1-2	TGCGCCAGCAGCTTGGATCGTAGTGGCGGCTACACCTTC	CASSLDRSGGYTF
few	TRBV30	TRBD2	TRBJ2-1	TGTGCCTGGGGTACCGGGACTAGCGCTTACAATGAGCAGTTCTTC	CAWGTGTSAYNEQFF